This entry is about one T cell receptor (beta chain). As processed by the authors: Quantification of nucleated cells was approximated via reference gene primer amplification. The table came from immunoSEQ multiplex PCR; TCRdb's copy has only in-frame clones and leaves some out. From that table come the V and J calls and clone size; the DNA was used to work out D and trimming. Seen here are more than 200,000 clones, 88% observed once, and the top ten hold roughly 2.5%. The entry originates in a study of blood T cell repertoires in COVID-19. In the study overall: Italy, Spain and the United States were the sources of the convalescent and acute COVID-19 samples. T cells, B-cell-depleted T cells, or PBMCs provided the cDNA or gDNA that served as material.

V lost 2 bases, J lost 0 bases, and 13 bases lay in between. From germline, CDR1 is SGHTA and CDR2 FQGTGA. The CDR3 has 17 residues. The gene calls are TRBV7-3 and TRBJ2-2, with D possibly matching TRBD2 (7 bases). Sequencing used peripheral blood. This TCR was sampled from a woman aged 55-70 years with acute or convalescent COVID-19. The CDR3 loop is CASSLGGGGPNTGELFF. DNA of the CDR3: TGTGCCAGCAGCTTAGGGGGCGGGGGCCCGAACACCGGGGAGCTGTTTTTT.